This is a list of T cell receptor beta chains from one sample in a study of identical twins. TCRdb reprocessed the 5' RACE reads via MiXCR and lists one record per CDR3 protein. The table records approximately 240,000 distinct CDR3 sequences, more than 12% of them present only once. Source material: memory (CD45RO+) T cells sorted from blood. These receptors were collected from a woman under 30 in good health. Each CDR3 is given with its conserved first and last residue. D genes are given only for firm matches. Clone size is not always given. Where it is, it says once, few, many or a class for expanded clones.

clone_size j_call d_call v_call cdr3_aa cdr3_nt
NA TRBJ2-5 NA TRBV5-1 CASSFTRDSRVVETQYF TGCGCCAGCAGTTTTACCCGGGACTCCCGGGTGGTAGAGACCCAGTACTTC
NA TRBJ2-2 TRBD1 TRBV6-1 CASRGTGTGDTGELFF TGTGCCAGCAGAGGGACCGGGACAGGGGACACCGGGGAGCTGTTTTTT
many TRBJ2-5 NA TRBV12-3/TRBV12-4 CASSLGLTQETQYF TGTGCCAGCAGTTTAGGCCTGACCCAAGAGACCCAGTACTTC
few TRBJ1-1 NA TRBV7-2 CASSPHMDTEAFF TGTGCCAGCAGCCCGCACATGGACACTGAAGCTTTCTTT
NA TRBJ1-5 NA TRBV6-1 CASSPHRGSQPQHF TGTGCCAGCAGCCCCCATAGGGGGTCACAGCCCCAGCATTTT
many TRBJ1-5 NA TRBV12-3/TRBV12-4 CASSFEGRAQPQHF TGTGCCAGCAGTTTCGAAGGGAGGGCGCAGCCCCAGCATTTT
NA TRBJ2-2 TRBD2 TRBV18 CASSLIAGLSTGELFF TGTGCCAGCTCACTGATAGCGGGATTGAGCACCGGGGAGCTGTTTTTT
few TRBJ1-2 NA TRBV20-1 CASGGGDVNGYTF TGCGCCTCAGGCGGGGGAGACGTTAATGGCTACACCTTC
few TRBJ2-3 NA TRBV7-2 CASRPVGGPDTQYF TGTGCCAGTCGTCCAGTCGGGGGGCCAGATACGCAGTATTTT
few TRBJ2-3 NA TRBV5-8 CASSFSDLLLRDTQYF TGTGCCAGCAGCTTTTCGGACTTACTACTGAGAGATACGCAGTATTTT
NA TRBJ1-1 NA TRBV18 CASSARVLAFSEAFF TGTGCCAGCTCAGCAAGAGTCCTAGCTTTTTCTGAAGCTTTCTTT
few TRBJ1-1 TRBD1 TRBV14 CASSQVGQGDPKAFF TGTGCCAGCAGCCAAGTGGGACAGGGGGACCCCAAAGCTTTCTTT
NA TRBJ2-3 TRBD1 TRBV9 CASRRDSRGTDTQYF TGTGCCAGCAGAAGGGACAGCCGGGGAACAGATACGCAGTATTTT